The count of the clone carrying this T cell receptor beta chain is one. The data were taken from a study of blood T cell repertoires in COVID-19. At the level of the study: There were acute and convalescent COVID-19 samples, and they came from the United States, Italy and Spain.

Method: immunoSEQ multiplex PCR; TCRdb's copy keeps in-frame clones and lacks some. The data hold approximately 100,000 clones, with around 89% observed a single time. The CDR3 has 14 amino acids. The V end lost 5 bases, the J end lost 3 bases, and 13 bases lay between the germline ends. Germline values: CDR1 LGHDT, CDR2 YNNKEL (reference sequence). Sequencing was done on a sample of peripheral blood. The chain recombines TRBV3-1 (or the pseudogene TRBV3-2) with TRBJ1-1; D is unclear. This clonotype originated in a woman aged 55 to 70 with acute or convalescent COVID-19. The CDR3 reads CASSEEGVHTEAFF. As DNA, the CDR3 is TGTGCCAGCAGCGAGGAGGGAGTGCACACTGAAGCTTTCTTT.